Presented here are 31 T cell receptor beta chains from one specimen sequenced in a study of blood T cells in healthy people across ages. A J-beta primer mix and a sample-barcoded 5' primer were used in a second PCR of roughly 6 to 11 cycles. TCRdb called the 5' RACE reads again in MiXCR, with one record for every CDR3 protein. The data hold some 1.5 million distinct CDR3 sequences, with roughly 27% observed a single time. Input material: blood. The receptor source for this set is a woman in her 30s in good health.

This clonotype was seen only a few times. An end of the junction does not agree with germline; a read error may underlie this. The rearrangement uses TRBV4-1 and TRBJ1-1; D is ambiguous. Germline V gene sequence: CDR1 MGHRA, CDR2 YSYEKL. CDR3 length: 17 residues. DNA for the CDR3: TGCGCCAGCAGTCAAGCCGTGGGGAGGGCAGGGAACACTGAAGCTTTCTTT. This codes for CASSQAVGRAGNTEAFF.

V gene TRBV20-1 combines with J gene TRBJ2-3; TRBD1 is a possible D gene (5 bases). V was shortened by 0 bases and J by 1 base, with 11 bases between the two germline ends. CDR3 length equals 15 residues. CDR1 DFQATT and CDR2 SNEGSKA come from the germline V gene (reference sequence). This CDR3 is CSARDPTVRTDTQYF. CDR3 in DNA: TGCAGTGCTAGAGATCCGACAGTGCGCACAGATACGCAGTATTTT.

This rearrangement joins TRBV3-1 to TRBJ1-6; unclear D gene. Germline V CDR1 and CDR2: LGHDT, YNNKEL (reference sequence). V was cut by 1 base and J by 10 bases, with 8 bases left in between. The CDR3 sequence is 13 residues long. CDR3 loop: CASSQGGGSPLHF. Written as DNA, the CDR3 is TGTGCCAGCAGCCAAGGGGGAGGCTCACCCCTCCACTTT.

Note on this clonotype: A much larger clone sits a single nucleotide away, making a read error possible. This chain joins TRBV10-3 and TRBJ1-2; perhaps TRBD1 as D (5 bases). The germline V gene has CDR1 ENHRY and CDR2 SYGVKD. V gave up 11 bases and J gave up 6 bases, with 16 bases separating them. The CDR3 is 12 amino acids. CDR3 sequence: CAGGGRGDGYTF. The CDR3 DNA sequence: TGTGCCGGCGGTGGCAGAGGGGATGGCTACACCTTC.

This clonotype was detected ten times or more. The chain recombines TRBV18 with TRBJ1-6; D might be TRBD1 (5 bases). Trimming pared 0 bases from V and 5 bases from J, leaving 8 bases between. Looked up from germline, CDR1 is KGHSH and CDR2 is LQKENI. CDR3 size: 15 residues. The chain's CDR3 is CASSPPKQDNSPLHF. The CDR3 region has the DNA TGTGCCAGCTCACCACCGAAACAGGATAATTCACCCCTCCACTTT.

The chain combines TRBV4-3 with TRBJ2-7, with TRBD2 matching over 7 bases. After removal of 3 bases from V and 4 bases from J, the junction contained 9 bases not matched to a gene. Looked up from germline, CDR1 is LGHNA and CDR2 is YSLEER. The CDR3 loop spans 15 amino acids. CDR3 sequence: CASSQYPGGSYEQYF. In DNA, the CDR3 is TGCGCCAGCAGCCAGTATCCGGGCGGGAGTTACGAGCAGTACTTC.

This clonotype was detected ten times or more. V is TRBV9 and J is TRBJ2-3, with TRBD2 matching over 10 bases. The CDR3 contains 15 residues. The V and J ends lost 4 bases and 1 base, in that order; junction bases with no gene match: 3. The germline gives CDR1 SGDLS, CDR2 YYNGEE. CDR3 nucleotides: TGTGCCAGCAGCCCCAGCGGGGGGGGCACAGATACGCAGTATTTT. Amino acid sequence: CASSPSGGGTDTQYF. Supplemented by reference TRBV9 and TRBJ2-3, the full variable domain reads DSGVTQTPKHLITATGQRVTLRCSPRSGDLSVYWYQQSLDQGLQFLIQYYNGEERAKGNILERFSAQQFPDLHSELNLSSLELGDSALYFCASSPSGGGTDTQYFGPGTRLTVL.

CDR3 DNA sequence: TGTGCCAGCAGCTTGCGGGAGTCCCGCGAGCAGTACTTC. Its translation is CASSLRESREQYF. V and J are TRBV7-9 and TRBJ2-7; 7 bases line up with TRBD2. Losses at the gene ends were 3 bases for V and 6 bases for J; bases not matched to a gene: 5. CDR1 is SEHNR and CDR2 is FQNEAQ in the germline V gene (reference sequence). This CDR3 is 13 amino acids long.

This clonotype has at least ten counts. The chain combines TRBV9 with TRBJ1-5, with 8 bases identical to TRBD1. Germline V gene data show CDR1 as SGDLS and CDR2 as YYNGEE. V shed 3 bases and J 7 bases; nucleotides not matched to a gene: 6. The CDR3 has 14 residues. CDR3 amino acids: CASSAGQGGQPQHF. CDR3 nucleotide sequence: TGTGCCAGCAGCGCCGGACAGGGTGGGCAGCCCCAGCATTTT.

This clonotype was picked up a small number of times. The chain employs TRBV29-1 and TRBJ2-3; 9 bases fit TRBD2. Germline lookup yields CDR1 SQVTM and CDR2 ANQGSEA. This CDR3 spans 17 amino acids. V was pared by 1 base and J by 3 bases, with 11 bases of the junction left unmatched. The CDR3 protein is CSVEVVGGGGGTDTQYF. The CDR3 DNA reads TGCAGCGTTGAAGTCGTCGGCGGGGGGGGAGGGACAGATACGCAGTATTTT.

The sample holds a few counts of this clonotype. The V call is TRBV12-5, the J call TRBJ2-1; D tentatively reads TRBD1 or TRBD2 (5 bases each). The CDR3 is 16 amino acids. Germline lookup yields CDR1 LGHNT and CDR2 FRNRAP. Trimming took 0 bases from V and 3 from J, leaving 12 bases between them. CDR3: CASGLVLGESYNEQFF. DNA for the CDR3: TGTGCTAGTGGTTTGGTACTGGGGGAAAGCTACAATGAGCAGTTCTTC.

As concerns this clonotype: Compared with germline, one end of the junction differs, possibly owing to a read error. The CDR3 loop is CASSLGQNAEAFF. CDR3 bases: TGTGCCAGTAGCTTGGGGCAGAACGCTGAAGCTTTCTTT. The V call is TRBV5-5, the J call TRBJ1-1; a weak D match, TRBD1 (5 bases). The CDR3 covers 13 residues. The germline CDR1 and CDR2 sequences are SGHKS and YYEKEE (reference sequence).

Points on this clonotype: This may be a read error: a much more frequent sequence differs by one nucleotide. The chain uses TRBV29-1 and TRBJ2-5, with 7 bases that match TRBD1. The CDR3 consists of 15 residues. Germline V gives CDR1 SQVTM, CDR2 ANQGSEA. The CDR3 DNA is TGCAGCGTTGTCGGACAGGTAGTAAGCCAAGAGACCAAGTACTTC. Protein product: CSVVGQVVSQETKYF.

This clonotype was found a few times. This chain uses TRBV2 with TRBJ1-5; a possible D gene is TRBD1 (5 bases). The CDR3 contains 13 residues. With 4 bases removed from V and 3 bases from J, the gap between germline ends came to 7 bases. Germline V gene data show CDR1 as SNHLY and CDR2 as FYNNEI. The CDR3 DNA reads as TGTGCCAGCAGTGGACAGAACAATCAGCCCCAGCATTTT. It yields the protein CASSGQNNQPQHF.

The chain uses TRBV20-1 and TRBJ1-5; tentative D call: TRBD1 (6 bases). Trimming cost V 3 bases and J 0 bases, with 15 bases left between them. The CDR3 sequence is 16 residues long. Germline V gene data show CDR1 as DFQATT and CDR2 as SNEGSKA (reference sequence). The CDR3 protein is CSASVQGRGSNQPQHF. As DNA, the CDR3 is TGCAGTGCTAGTGTCCAGGGGCGAGGTAGCAATCAGCCCCAGCATTTT.

The CDR3 protein is CASSSASGLAPYNEQFF. In DNA, the CDR3 is TGTGCCAGCAGCTCCGCATCGGGACTAGCTCCCTACAATGAGCAGTTCTTC. The V call is TRBV5-4, the J call TRBJ2-1; TRBD2 agrees at 9 bases. Germline CDR1 SGHNT, CDR2 YYREEE (reference sequence). J gave up 2 bases and V 3 bases, and 9 bases lay outside the gene matches. This CDR3 region has 17 residues.

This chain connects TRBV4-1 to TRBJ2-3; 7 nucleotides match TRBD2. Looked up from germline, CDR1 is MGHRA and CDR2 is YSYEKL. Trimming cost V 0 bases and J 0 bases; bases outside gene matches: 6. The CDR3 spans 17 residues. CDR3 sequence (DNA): TGCGCCAGCAGCCAAGAAGCGGGGCTAGGAAGCACAGATACGCAGTATTTT. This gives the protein CASSQEAGLGSTDTQYF.

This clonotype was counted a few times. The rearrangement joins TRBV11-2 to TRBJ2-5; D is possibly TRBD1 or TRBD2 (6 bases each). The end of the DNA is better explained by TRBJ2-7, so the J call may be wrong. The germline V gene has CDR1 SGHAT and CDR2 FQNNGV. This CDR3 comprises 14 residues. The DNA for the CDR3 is TGTGCCAGCAGCTTCGGGGGCCCCCTTGGCGAGCAGTACTTC. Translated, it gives CASSFGGPLGEQYF.

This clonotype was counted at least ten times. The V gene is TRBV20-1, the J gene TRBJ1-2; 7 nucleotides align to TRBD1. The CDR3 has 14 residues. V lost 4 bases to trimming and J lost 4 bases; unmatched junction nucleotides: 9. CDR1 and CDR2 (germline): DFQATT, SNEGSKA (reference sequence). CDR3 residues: CSATPGQNIYGYTF. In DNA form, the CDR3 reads TGCAGTGCTACCCCGGGACAGAACATCTATGGCTACACCTTC.

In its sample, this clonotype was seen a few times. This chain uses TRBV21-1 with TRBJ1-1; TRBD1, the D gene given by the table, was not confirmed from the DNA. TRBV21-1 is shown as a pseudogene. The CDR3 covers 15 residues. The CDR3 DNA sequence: TGTGCCAGTAGCAAACCGGGACCGGGGAACACTGAAGCTTTCTTT. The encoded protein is CASSKPGPGNTEAFF.

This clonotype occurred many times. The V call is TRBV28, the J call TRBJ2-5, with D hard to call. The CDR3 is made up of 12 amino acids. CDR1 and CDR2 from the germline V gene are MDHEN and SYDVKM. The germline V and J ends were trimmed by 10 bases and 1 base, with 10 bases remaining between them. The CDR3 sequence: CATAKGQETQYF. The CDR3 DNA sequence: TGTGCCACCGCCAAGGGCCAAGAGACCCAGTACTTC.

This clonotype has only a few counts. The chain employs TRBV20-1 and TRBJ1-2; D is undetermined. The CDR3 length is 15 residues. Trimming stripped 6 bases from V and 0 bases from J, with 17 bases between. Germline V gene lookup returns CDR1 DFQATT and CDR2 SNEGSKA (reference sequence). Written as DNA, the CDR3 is TGCAGTGCCGCCTCCGGCATGCGAGCTAACTATGGCTACACCTTC. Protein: CSAASGMRANYGYTF.

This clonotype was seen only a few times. Here the CDR3 reads CAWADSPYNSPLHF. CDR3 DNA: TGTGCCTGGGCGGACAGTCCCTATAATTCACCCCTCCACTTT. The rearrangement links TRBV30 to TRBJ1-6, with a tentative D call TRBD1 (6 bases). Germline lookup yields CDR1 GTSNPN and CDR2 SVGIG (reference sequence). The CDR3 is 14 residues long. V was cut by 5 bases and J by 2 bases, with 10 bases left in between.

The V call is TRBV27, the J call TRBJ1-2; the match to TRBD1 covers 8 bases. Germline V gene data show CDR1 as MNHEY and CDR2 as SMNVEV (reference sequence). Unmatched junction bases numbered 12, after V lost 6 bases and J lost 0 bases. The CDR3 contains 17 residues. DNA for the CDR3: TGTGCCAGCAGCCGACGCGACAGGGGAGGTTCTAACTATGGCTACACCTTC. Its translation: CASSRRDRGGSNYGYTF.

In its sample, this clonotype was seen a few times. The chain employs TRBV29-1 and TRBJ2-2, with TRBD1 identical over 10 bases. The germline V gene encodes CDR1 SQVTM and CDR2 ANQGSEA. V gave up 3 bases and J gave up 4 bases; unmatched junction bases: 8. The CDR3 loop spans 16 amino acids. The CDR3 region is CSVDLRDRGRTGELFF. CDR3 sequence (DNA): TGCAGCGTTGACTTGCGGGACAGGGGCCGCACCGGGGAGCTGTTTTTT.

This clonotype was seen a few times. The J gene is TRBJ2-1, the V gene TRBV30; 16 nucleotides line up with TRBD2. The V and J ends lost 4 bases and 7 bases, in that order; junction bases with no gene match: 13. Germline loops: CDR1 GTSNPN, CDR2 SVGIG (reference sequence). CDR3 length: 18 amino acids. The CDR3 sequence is CAWTSGTSGGALENEQFF. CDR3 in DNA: TGTGCCTGGACCTCCGGGACTAGCGGGGGGGCCTTGGAAAATGAGCAGTTCTTC.

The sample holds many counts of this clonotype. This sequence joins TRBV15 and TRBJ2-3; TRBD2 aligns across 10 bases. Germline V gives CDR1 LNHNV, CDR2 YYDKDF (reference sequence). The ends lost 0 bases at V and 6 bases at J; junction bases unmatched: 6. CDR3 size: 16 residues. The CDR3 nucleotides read TGTGCCACCAGCAGAGATGCGACTAGCGGGCGGGATACGCAGTATTTT. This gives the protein CATSRDATSGRDTQYF. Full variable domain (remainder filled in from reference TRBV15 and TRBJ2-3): DAMVIQNPRYQVTQFGKPVTLSCSQTLNHNVMYWYQQKSSQAPKLLFHYYDKDFNNEADTPDNFQSRRPNTSFCFLDIRSPGLGDTAMYLCATSRDATSGRDTQYFGPGTRLTVL.

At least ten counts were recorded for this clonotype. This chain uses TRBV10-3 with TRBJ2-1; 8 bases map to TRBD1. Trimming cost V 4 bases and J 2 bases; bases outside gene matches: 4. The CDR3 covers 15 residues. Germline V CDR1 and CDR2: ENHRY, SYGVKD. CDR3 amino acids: CAISAGQGAYNEQFF. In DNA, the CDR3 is TGTGCCATCAGTGCAGGACAGGGAGCCTACAATGAGCAGTTCTTC.

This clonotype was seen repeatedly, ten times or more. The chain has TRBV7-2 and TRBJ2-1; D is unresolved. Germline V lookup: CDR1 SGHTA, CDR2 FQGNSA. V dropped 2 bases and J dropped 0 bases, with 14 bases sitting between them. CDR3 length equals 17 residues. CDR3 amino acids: CASSLTSGPSSYNEQFF. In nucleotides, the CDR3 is TGTGCCAGCAGCTTAACCTCCGGGCCCAGCTCCTACAATGAGCAGTTCTTC.

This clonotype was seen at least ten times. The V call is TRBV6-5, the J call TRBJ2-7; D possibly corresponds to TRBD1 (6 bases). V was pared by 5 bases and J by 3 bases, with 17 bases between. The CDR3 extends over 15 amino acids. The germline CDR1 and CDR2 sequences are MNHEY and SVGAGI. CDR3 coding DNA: TGTGCCAGCAGTAGGGACATCTCGCCACTCTACGAGCAGTACTTC. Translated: CASSRDISPLYEQYF.

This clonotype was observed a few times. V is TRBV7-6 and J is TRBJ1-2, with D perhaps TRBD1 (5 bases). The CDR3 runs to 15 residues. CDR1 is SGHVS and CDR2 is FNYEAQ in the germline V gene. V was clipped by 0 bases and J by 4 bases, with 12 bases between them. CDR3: CASSLANTGPYGYTF. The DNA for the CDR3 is TGTGCCAGCAGCTTAGCGAATACAGGCCCCTATGGCTACACCTTC.